A single sample gave rise to the 24 T cell receptor beta chains below, sequenced in a study of cytomegalovirus exposure and HLA in healthy donors. The PCR used 60 Vbeta and 13 Jbeta primers. Sequencing used immunoSEQ multiplex PCR; TCRdb keeps in-frame clones, though not all of them. This table has 150,000 to 200,000 clones, roughly 74% appearing once. The sequenced sample consisted of PBMCs. These receptors were collected from a woman aged 40 to 50 in good health and CMV-seropositive.

The chain recombines TRBV18 with TRBJ2-1; 7 bases agree with TRBD1. The V gene's germline CDR1 is KGHSH and CDR2 LQKENI. V gave up 7 bases and J gave up 5 bases; unmatched junction bases: 5. This CDR3 is 13 amino acids long. CDR3 residues: CASCDRANNEQFF. The CDR3 DNA is TGTGCCAGCTGCGACAGGGCTAACAATGAGCAGTTCTTC.

This clone was picked up a small number of times. The rearrangement uses TRBV19 and TRBJ1-3; D is ambiguous. This CDR3 has 14 amino acids. Trimming took 7 bases from V and 0 from J, leaving 10 bases between them. CDR1 LNHDA and CDR2 SQIVND come from the germline V gene (reference sequence). The DNA for the CDR3 is TGTGCCAGTATCGCTCAGGCCTCTGGAAACACCATATATTTT. This codes for CASIAQASGNTIYF.

This sequence joins TRBV28 and TRBJ2-5; 7 bases fit TRBD1. CDR1 MDHEN and CDR2 SYDVKM come from the germline V gene. The V segment lost 6 bases and the J segment 4 bases; nucleotides outside the gene matches: 8. The CDR3 covers 14 residues. DNA for the CDR3: TGTGCCAGCAGGTCCCCCGGACAGGTAGAGACCCAGTACTTC. Its protein product is CASRSPGQVETQYF.

The chain recombines TRBV25-1 with TRBJ2-7, with TRBD2 matching over 9 bases. Germline values: CDR1 MGHDK, CDR2 SYGVNS. This CDR3 is built from 16 residues. V shed 3 bases and J 2 bases; nucleotides not matched to a gene: 8. CDR3 in DNA: TGTGCCAGCAGTGACCGAGGCGGGAGGGTCCCCTACGAGCAGTACTTC. This translates into CASSDRGGRVPYEQYF.

The CDR3 is CASGRGNTEAFF. CDR3 nucleotide sequence: TGTGCCAGCGGCAGGGGAAACACTGAAGCTTTCTTT. The chain carries TRBV6-6 and TRBJ1-1; possible D gene TRBD1, 6 bases. The germline V gene encodes CDR1 MNHNY and CDR2 SVGAGI (reference sequence). Between the trimmed V and J ends, which lost 8 bases and 2 bases, there was a span of 9 bases. The CDR3 totals 12 residues.

This rearrangement joins TRBV2 to TRBJ1-5, with 8 bases fitting TRBD1. Germline assignment: CDR1 SNHLY and CDR2 FYNNEI. CDR3 size: 17 residues. V gave up 4 bases and J gave up 5 bases; unmatched junction bases: 13. CDR3 DNA: TGTGCCAGCAGTGCCGGGACAGGTCTTTGGAGAGATCAGCCCCAGCATTTT. It yields the protein CASSAGTGLWRDQPQHF.

The table lists this clone with a count of one. The rearrangement joins TRBV7-2 to TRBJ2-5; 9 bases map to TRBD1. V lost 0 bases and J lost 5; bases outside the gene matches: 4. Germline CDR1 is SGHTA and CDR2 is FQGNSA. The CDR3 loop spans 15 amino acids. This CDR3 is CASSLARTGDETQYF. CDR3 coding DNA: TGTGCCAGCAGCTTAGCTCGGACAGGGGATGAGACCCAGTACTTC.

The V call is TRBV7-2, the J call TRBJ2-2; 8 bases line up with TRBD2. CDR3 length equals 16 residues. The V segment lost 3 bases and the J segment 5 bases; nucleotides outside the gene matches: 8. The V gene's germline CDR1 is SGHTA and CDR2 FQGNSA. DNA of the CDR3: TGTGCCAGCAGCTTTGGTCTAGCGGGTTCTACCGGGGAGCTGTTTTTT. It codes for CASSFGLAGSTGELFF.

This chain uses TRBV11-2 with TRBJ2-3; D is unresolved. There are 14 residues in the CDR3. V was pared by 5 bases and J by 10 bases, with 19 bases between. CDR1 and CDR2 from the germline V gene are SGHAT and FQNNGV. Written as DNA, the CDR3 is TGTGCCAGCAGCCCCTCGACTCAACTCGAGGCGCAGTATTTT. Protein product: CASSPSTQLEAQYF.

This clone was observed a single time. This chain connects TRBV11-3 to TRBJ2-1; unclear D gene. Germline V gene lookup returns CDR1 SGHNT and CDR2 YENEEA. The CDR3 runs to 12 residues. V was trimmed by 4 bases and J by 9 bases, leaving 10 bases between them. CDR3 DNA sequence: TGTGCCAGCAGCTCATTCGGCGGTGAGCAGTTCTTC. Translation gives CASSSFGGEQFF.

The chain employs TRBV28 and TRBJ2-1, with TRBD2 identical over 10 bases. The V gene end was trimmed by 6 bases and the J gene end by 4 bases; junction bases not matched to a gene: 3. Germline loops: CDR1 MDHEN, CDR2 SYDVKM. CDR3 length equals 14 residues. The CDR3 DNA reads as TGTGCCAGCAGGGGACTAGCGTCTTACAATGAGCAGTTCTTC. Protein: CASRGLASYNEQFF.

J is TRBJ2-7 and V is TRBV6-5; possibly TRBD2 for D (6 bases). Germline CDR1 reads MNHEY; CDR2 reads SVGAGI. This CDR3 spans 15 amino acids. V shed 2 bases and J shed 6 bases, with 17 bases lying between them. DNA for the CDR3: TGTGCCAGCAGTTACGACGGGAGACGTTTCTCCGAGCAGTACTTC. Protein: CASSYDGRRFSEQYF.

The gene calls are TRBV4-2 and TRBJ1-1; tentatively, D is TRBD1 (6 bases). The CDR3 is 17 amino acids. V gave up 0 bases and J gave up 0 bases, with 14 bases separating them. Per germline, CDR1 LGHNA and CDR2 YNFKEQ. DNA for the CDR3: TGTGCCAGCAGCCAAGACGACAGGTTAGGCATGAACACTGAAGCTTTCTTT. Encoded protein: CASSQDDRLGMNTEAFF.

This chain connects TRBV2 to TRBJ2-7, with 7 bases that match TRBD1. The CDR3 is 11 residues long. Germline CDR1 reads SNHLY; CDR2 reads FYNNEI. Germline trimming cut 5 bases from V and 6 bases from J; bases unmatched to any gene: 1. CDR3: CASSRGPEQYF. The CDR3 DNA follows: TGTGCCAGCAGTAGGGGGCCCGAGCAGTACTTC. Filled out from reference TRBV2 and TRBJ2-7, the complete variable domain reads EPEVTQTPSHQVTQMGQEVILRCVPISNHLYFYWYRQILGQKVEFLVSFYNNEISEKSEIFDDQFSVERPDGSNFTLKIRSTKLEDSAMYFCASSRGPEQYFGPGTRLTVT.

The chain joins TRBV6-6 to TRBJ2-5; 7 bases are a match to TRBD2. The germline V gene has CDR1 MNHNY and CDR2 SVGAGI (reference sequence). CDR3 length equals 14 residues. V lost 2 bases and J lost 5; bases outside the gene matches: 5. CDR3 in amino acids: CASSYRLAWETQYF. CDR3 in DNA: TGTGCCAGCAGTTACAGACTAGCTTGGGAGACCCAGTACTTC.

The chain combines TRBV19 with TRBJ2-1, with 15 bases aligning to TRBD2. CDR1 is LNHDA, CDR2 SQIVND, per germline (reference sequence). The CDR3 is 15 amino acids. V lost 5 bases and J lost 6; bases outside the gene matches: 2. CDR3 nucleotide sequence: TGTGCCAGTAGTGGACTAGCGGGAGGGCCCAATGAGCAGTTCTTC. It is translated as CASSGLAGGPNEQFF. Combining the CDR3 with reference TRBV19 and TRBJ2-1 gives the whole variable domain DGGITQSPKYLFRKEGQNVTLSCEQNLNHDAMYWYRQDPGQGLRLIYYSQIVNDFQKGDIAEGYSVSREKKESFPLTVTSAQKNPTAFYLCASSGLAGGPNEQFFGPGTRLTVL.

This clone was recorded a few times. The chain employs TRBV28 and TRBJ1-5, with 8 positions matching TRBD1. CDR3 length: 16 residues. CDR1 and CDR2 from the germline V gene are MDHEN and SYDVKM. Trimming took 3 bases from V and 7 from J; bases not matched to a gene: 11. The CDR3 nucleotides are TGTGCCAGCAGTTTTCATGGACAGGGAGGGTACCAGCCCCAGCATTTT. This gives the protein CASSFHGQGGYQPQHF.

This clone showed up just a few times. The rearrangement links TRBV27 to TRBJ2-1; maybe TRBD2 (6 bases). The CDR3 contains 15 residues. CDR1 is MNHEY and CDR2 is SMNVEV in the germline V gene (reference sequence). V lost 6 bases and J lost 6, with 18 bases in between. The CDR3 loop is CASSSRDSLGNEQFF. CDR3 DNA: TGTGCCAGCAGCTCCCGGGACTCCCTAGGCAATGAGCAGTTCTTC.

The chain couples TRBV13 to TRBJ2-3; TRBD2 agrees at 8 bases. Unmatched junction bases numbered 7, after V lost 3 bases and J lost 2 bases. Germline-derived CDR1 and CDR2 are PRHDT and FYEKMQ (reference sequence). CDR3 length: 16 residues. The DNA of the CDR3 is TGTGCCAGCAGCTTTTTATTAGCGGGGAACACAGATACGCAGTATTTT. It is translated as CASSFLLAGNTDTQYF.

The chain has TRBV6-1 and TRBJ1-2; a weak D match, TRBD1 (6 bases). Germline loops: CDR1 MNHNS, CDR2 SASEGT. Deletions cut 2 bases from V and 4 bases from J, with 17 bases between. The CDR3 runs 16 residues. The CDR3 loop is CASSEMGYRDSYGYTF. The DNA of the CDR3 is TGTGCCAGCAGTGAAATGGGGTACAGGGATTCCTATGGCTACACCTTC.

V and J are TRBV7-9 and TRBJ2-5; TRBD2 agrees at 8 bases. This CDR3 is built from 16 residues. J gave up 5 bases and V 5 bases, and 13 bases lay outside the gene matches. Germline V gives CDR1 SEHNR, CDR2 FQNEAQ (reference sequence). CDR3 sequence (DNA): TGTGCCAGCAGCAAACGGGGGGGAGTGGACGGGGAGACCCAGTACTTC. Translation: CASSKRGGVDGETQYF. The full variable domain, its missing parts supplied by reference TRBV7-9 and TRBJ2-5, is DTGVSQNPRHKITKRGQNVTFRCDPISEHNRLYWYRQTLGQGPEFLTYFQNEAQLEKSRLLSDRFSAERPKGSFSTLEIQRTEQGDSAMYLCASSKRGGVDGETQYFGPGTRLLVL.

This clone was detected only a few times. This sequence joins TRBV5-4 and TRBJ1-1; D not resolved. V was pared by 0 bases and J by 5 bases, with 11 bases between. Germline assignment: CDR1 SGHNT and CDR2 YYREEE (reference sequence). CDR3 length equals 14 residues. CDR3: CASSLATGSTEAFF. Here the CDR3 DNA reads TGTGCCAGCAGCTTGGCGACGGGGAGTACTGAAGCTTTCTTT.

The chain combines TRBV5-1 with TRBJ2-7; D remains unclear. Trimming pared 0 bases from V and 1 base from J, leaving 8 bases between. This CDR3 comprises 14 residues. CDR1 SGHRS and CDR2 YFSETQ come from the germline V gene. CDR3 loop: CASSLDSDSYEQYF. The CDR3, as DNA: TGCGCCAGCAGCTTGGACAGTGATTCCTACGAGCAGTACTTC.

The chain is built from TRBV5-4 and TRBJ1-4; D may be TRBD1 (6 bases). The CDR3 runs 14 residues. Looked up from germline, CDR1 is SGHNT and CDR2 is YYREEE (reference sequence). Deletions cut 0 bases from V and 7 bases from J, with 10 bases between. CDR3 sequence: CASSLGGQTEKLFF. CDR3 sequence (DNA): TGTGCCAGCAGCTTGGGTGGACAGACTGAAAAACTGTTTTTT.